This T cell receptor beta chain was recorded in a study of CXCR4 blockade with PD-1 therapy in pancreatic cancer. Study-level points and caveats: Survival did not correlate with tumor clonality, which averaged roughly 0.15 versus 0.05. Clone frequency correlated with its number of distinct nucleotide rearrangements. Antigen-specificity overlap of convergent dominant clones remained unconfirmed.

Only in-frame clones appear in the TCRdb table, and some are missing; sequencing was by immunoSEQ multiplex PCR. This table holds 5,200 or so clones, less than 70% found once. Trimming stripped 2 bases from V and 1 base from J, with 11 bases between. This CDR3 region has 15 residues. Patients who provided the archived tumor blocks had not received neoadjuvant therapy before surgery. As concerns this clone: Its antigen is unknown.

The sample was tumor tissue. V gene TRBV6-7 combines with J gene TRBJ1-1, with D possibly matching TRBD1 (6 bases). TRBV6-7 is placed among ORFs of uncertain function. The sequence was obtained from a human donor with pancreatic ductal adenocarcinoma. CDR3 loop: CASSYQGRGNTEAFF. Here the CDR3 DNA reads TGTGCCAGCAGTTACCAGGGGAGGGGGAACACTGAAGCTTTCTTT.